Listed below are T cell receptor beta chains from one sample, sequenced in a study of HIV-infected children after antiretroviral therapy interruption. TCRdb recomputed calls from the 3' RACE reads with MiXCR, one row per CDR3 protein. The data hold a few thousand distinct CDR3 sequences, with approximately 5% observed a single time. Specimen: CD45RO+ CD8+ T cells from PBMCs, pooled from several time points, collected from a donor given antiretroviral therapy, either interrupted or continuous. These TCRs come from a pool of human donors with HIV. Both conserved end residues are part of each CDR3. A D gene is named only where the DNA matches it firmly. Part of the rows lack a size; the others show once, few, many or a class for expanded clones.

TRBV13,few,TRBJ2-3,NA,CASSPEDRADTQYF,TGTGCCAGCAGCCCTGAAGACCGGGCGGATACGCAGTATTTT
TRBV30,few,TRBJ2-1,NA,CAWTEWRGQEQFF,TGTGCCTGGACCGAATGGAGGGGGCAGGAGCAGTTCTTC
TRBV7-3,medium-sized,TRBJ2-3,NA,CASSLRGFDSTDTQYF,TGTGCCAGCAGCTTACGGGGATTCGATAGCACAGATACGCAGTATTTT
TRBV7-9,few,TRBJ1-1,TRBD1,CASSLDPGTGGDEAFF,TGTGCCAGCAGCTTAGATCCCGGGACAGGGGGAGATGAAGCTTTCTTT
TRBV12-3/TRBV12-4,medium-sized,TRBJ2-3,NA,CASSPDGSTDTQYF,TGTGCCAGCAGTCCGGACGGGAGCACAGATACGCAGTATTTT
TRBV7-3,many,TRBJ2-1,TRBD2,CASSRTSGEYNEQFF,TGTGCCAGCAGTCGGACTAGCGGAGAGTACAATGAGCAGTTCTTC
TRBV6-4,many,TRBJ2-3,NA,CASSAGTGSTDTQYF,TGTGCCAGCAGTGCCGGGACTGGCAGCACAGATACGCAGTATTTT
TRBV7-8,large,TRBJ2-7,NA,CASSLGDEQYF,TGTGCCAGCAGCTTGGGAGACGAGCAGTACTTC
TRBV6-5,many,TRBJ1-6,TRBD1,CASSRSGQGAHFPISPDSPLHF,TGTGCCAGCAGTCGCTCGGGACAGGGGGCACATTTTCCAATATCACCCGATTCACCCCTCCACTTT
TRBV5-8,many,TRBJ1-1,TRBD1,CASRTQTGWTEAFF,TGTGCCAGCAGAACCCAGACAGGGTGGACTGAAGCTTTCTTT
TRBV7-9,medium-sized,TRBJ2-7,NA,CASSHPLDGGSYEQYF,TGTGCCAGCAGCCACCCCTTGGACGGCGGATCCTACGAGCAGTACTTC
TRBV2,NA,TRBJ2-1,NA,CASLAYNEQFF,TGTGCCAGCTTAGCCTACAATGAGCAGTTCTTC
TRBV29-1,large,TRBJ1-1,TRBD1,CSVLDRASTEAFF,TGCAGCGTGCTGGACAGGGCGTCCACTGAAGCTTTCTTT
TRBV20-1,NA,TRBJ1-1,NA,CSAAGPTAEAFF,TGCAGTGCTGCGGGACCCACAGCTGAAGCTTTCTTT
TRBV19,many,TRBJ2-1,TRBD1,CASSMTGTLSSYNEQFF,TGTGCCAGTAGTATGACAGGGACCCTGAGCTCCTACAATGAGCAGTTCTTC
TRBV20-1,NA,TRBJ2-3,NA,CSARGLDTQYF,TGCAGTGCTAGAGGGTTAGATACGCAGTATTTT
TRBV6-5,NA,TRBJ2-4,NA,CASSYSKEGGKNIQYF,TGTGCCAGCAGTTACTCGAAGGAGGGTGGCAAAAACATTCAGTACTTC
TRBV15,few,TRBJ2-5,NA,CATSRPQSYYGQSQETQYF,TGTGCCACCAGCAGACCCCAATCATATTATGGACAGTCCCAAGAGACCCAGTACTTC
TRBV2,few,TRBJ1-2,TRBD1,CASSLTGDGYTF,TGTGCCAGCAGTTTGACAGGGGATGGCTACACCTTC
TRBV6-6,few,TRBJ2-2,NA,CASLGTANTGELFF,TGTGCCAGCTTAGGAACGGCGAACACCGGGGAGCTGTTTTTT
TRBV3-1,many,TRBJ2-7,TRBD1,CASSADRGPPYEQYF,TGTGCCAGCAGCGCAGACAGGGGTCCTCCCTACGAGCAGTACTTC
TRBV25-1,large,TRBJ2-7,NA,CASSESLSYEQYF,TGTGCCAGCAGTGAATCCCTATCTTACGAGCAGTACTTC
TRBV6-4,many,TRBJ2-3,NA,CASSDRATDTQYF,TGTGCCAGCAGTGACAGGGCCACAGATACGCAGTATTTT
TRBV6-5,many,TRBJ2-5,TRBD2,CASSYSGLAGPKTQYF,TGTGCCAGCAGTTACTCGGGACTAGCGGGGCCGAAGACCCAGTACTTC
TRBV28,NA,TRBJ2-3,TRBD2,CASSQLTSGGTDTQYF,TGTGCCAGCAGCCAATTAACTAGCGGGGGCACAGATACGCAGTATTTT
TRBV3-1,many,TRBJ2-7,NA,CASSQGTTEQYF,TGTGCCAGCAGCCAGGGTACCACGGAGCAGTACTTC
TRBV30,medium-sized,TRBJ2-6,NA,CAWSSNPISGANVLTF,TGTGCCTGGAGCTCTAACCCGATCTCTGGGGCCAACGTCCTGACTTTC
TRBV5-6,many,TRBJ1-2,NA,CASSLGTEPAYGYTF,TGTGCCAGCAGCTTGGGGACAGAGCCAGCCTATGGCTACACCTTC
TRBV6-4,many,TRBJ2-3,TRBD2,CASSDQRGDTDTQYF,TGTGCCAGCAGTGACCAGCGGGGAGACACAGATACGCAGTATTTT
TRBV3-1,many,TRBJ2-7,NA,CASSPRTYEQYF,TGTGCCAGCAGCCCCAGGACCTACGAGCAGTACTTC
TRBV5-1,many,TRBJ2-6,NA,CASGKDPGSGANVLTF,TGCGCCAGCGGCAAGGACCCGGGCTCTGGGGCCAACGTCCTGACTTTC
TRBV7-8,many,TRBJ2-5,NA,CASSPRTAQETQYF,TGTGCCAGCAGCCCTCGGACAGCCCAAGAGACCCAGTACTTC
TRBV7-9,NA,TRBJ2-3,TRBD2,CASSLAITSGGNPDTQYF,TGTGCCAGCAGCTTAGCAATCACATCGGGGGGGAATCCAGATACGCAGTATTTT
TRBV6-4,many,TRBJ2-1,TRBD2,CASSDSLAGGNEQFF,TGTGCCAGCAGTGACTCACTAGCGGGGGGCAATGAGCAGTTCTTC
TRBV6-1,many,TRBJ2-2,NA,CASSEGQGRSGELFF,TGTGCCAGCAGTGAAGGCCAGGGCAGATCCGGGGAGCTGTTTTTT
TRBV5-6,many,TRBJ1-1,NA,CASSGGVGLEAFF,TGTGCCAGCAGCGGTGGGGTGGGGCTTGAAGCTTTCTTT